A single sample gave rise to the 10 T cell receptor beta chains below, sequenced in a study of T cells after yellow fever vaccination. TCRdb re-analysed the 5' RACE reads in MiXCR, keeping a single row per CDR3 protein. The sample carries a few hundred thousand distinct CDR3 sequences, around 6.8% recorded once. The sample consisted of PBMCs, taken more than 35 days after the first yellow fever vaccination. These receptors all come from a man between 18 and 35 years old who received the YFV17D yellow fever vaccine.

This chain connects TRBV20-1 to TRBJ2-5; 8 bases map to TRBD2. Germline CDR1 is DFQATT and CDR2 is SNEGSKA (reference sequence). Trimming removed 3 bases from V and 3 bases from J; junction bases left unmatched: 6. The CDR3 runs 14 residues. CDR3 protein: CSASGGGPKETQYF. The CDR3 nucleotides are TGCAGTGCTAGTGGCGGGGGGCCGAAAGAGACCCAGTACTTC.

This clonotype has only a few counts. The genes are TRBV6-5 and TRBJ2-3; no firm D call. The CDR3 sequence is 15 residues long. V lost 2 bases and J 1 base, leaving 10 bases between the germline ends. CDR1 and CDR2 from the germline V gene are MNHEY and SVGAGI. The CDR3 loop is CASSYPGGGTDTQYF. CDR3 nucleotides: TGTGCCAGCAGTTACCCCGGCGGAGGCACAGATACGCAGTATTTT.

This sequence joins TRBV6-5 and TRBJ2-7, with 11 bases fitting TRBD2. The length of the CDR3 is 15 residues. Trimming removed 5 bases from V and 4 bases from J; junction bases left unmatched: 7. CDR1 is MNHEY, CDR2 SVGAGI, per germline. The CDR3, as DNA: TGTGCCAGCAGTACTCCGGGACTAGCGGAATACGAGCAGTACTTC. Encoded protein: CASSTPGLAEYEQYF.

The rearrangement links TRBV27 to TRBJ2-5; tentative D call: TRBD1 (6 bases). The germline CDR1 and CDR2 sequences are MNHEY and SMNVEV (reference sequence). This CDR3 spans 17 amino acids. V was trimmed by 2 bases and J by 5 bases, leaving 21 bases between them. The CDR3 protein is CASSLRQGRLRGETQYF. For the CDR3, the DNA is TGTGCCAGCAGTTTAAGGCAGGGGCGTCTAAGGGGGGAGACCCAGTACTTC.

CDR3 loop: CASTPSGQIDEQYF. The CDR3 DNA is TGTGCCAGCACCCCCTCGGGACAGATCGACGAGCAGTACTTC. V usage is TRBV6-2 or TRBV6-3 and J usage is TRBJ2-7, with 7 bases lining up with TRBD1. V lost 7 bases to trimming and J lost 5 bases; unmatched junction nucleotides: 11. CDR3 length: 14 residues. CDR1 is MNHEY, CDR2 SVGEGT, per germline.

The chain carries TRBV10-3 and TRBJ1-2; tentatively, D is TRBD1 (5 bases). Germline V gene lookup returns CDR1 ENHRY and CDR2 SYGVKD. V was clipped by 3 bases and J by 8 bases, with 10 bases between them. The CDR3 covers 12 residues. CDR3 nucleotide sequence: TGTGCCATCAGTGAACAGGTCGTCGGCTACACCTTC. Protein: CAISEQVVGYTF.

The chain joins TRBV9 to TRBJ2-2; D possibly matches TRBD1 or TRBD2 (5 bases each). V was cut by 4 bases and J by 5 bases, with 15 bases left in between. CDR1 is SGDLS, CDR2 YYNGEE, per germline. This CDR3 comprises 15 residues. The CDR3 DNA follows: TGTGCCAGCAGCCCCGTGAGAGGGGCGACCGGGGAGCTGTTTTTT. Residues: CASSPVRGATGELFF.

This chain links TRBV6-5 with TRBJ2-7; D possibly uses TRBD1 or TRBD2 (5 bases each). V was trimmed by 2 bases and J by 0 bases, leaving 11 bases between them. The V gene's germline CDR1 is MNHEY and CDR2 SVGAGI. The CDR3 length is 15 residues. CDR3 sequence reads: CASSYGAGSSYEQYF. The CDR3 bases are TGTGCCAGCAGTTACGGGGCAGGGAGCTCCTACGAGCAGTACTTC.

This clonotype was picked up a small number of times. The chain recombines TRBV4-1 with TRBJ2-7, with D perhaps TRBD1 (6 bases). The CDR3 consists of 18 residues. V lost 1 base to trimming and J lost 3 bases, with 22 bases between them. CDR1 is MGHRA and CDR2 is YSYEKL in the germline V gene. The CDR3: CASSQVRVSSRQDYEQYF. As DNA, the CDR3 is TGCGCCAGCAGCCAAGTCAGGGTATCCAGCAGACAGGACTACGAGCAGTACTTC.

In its sample, this clonotype was seen many times. This chain joins TRBV9 and TRBJ2-1; 8 bases align to TRBD1. The CDR3 is 19 amino acids. V lost 0 bases and J lost 2; bases outside the gene matches: 13. Germline V gene data show CDR1 as SGDLS and CDR2 as YYNGEE. The CDR3: CASSVGSRTGRPPYNEQFF. The CDR3 region has the DNA TGTGCCAGCAGCGTAGGGTCACGGACAGGGCGGCCCCCCTACAATGAGCAGTTCTTC.